These T cell receptor beta chains were read from a single sample in a study of technical replicates of blood from a handful of donors. Here immunoSEQ multiplex PCR was the method, and the copy in TCRdb shows in-frame clones only, minus some. The table records about 74,000 clones, 85% to 95% of them present only once. The sequenced sample consisted of T cells isolated from PBMCs. The receptors here all came from a human donor in good health. Both conserved end residues are part of each CDR3. The D gene is left open where the match is weak. Some rows have no size entry. The others give once, few or many, or a class for an expanded clone.

clone_size d_call j_call v_call cdr3_aa cdr3_nt
NA NA TRBJ1-5 TRBV27 CASSLRRGQPQHF TGTGCCAGCAGTTTGCGTCGGGGGCAGCCCCAGCATTTT
NA TRBD2 TRBJ2-3 TRBV7-2 CASSLFFGAGGLSDTQYF TGTGCCAGCAGTCTCTTTTTCGGAGCGGGGGGGTTAAGCGATACGCAGTATTTT
NA TRBD2 TRBJ2-7 TRBV4-1 CASSQTGGIEQYF TGCGCCAGCAGCCAAACGGGGGGAATCGAGCAGTACTTC
NA NA TRBJ2-3 TRBV9 CASSGTASTDTQYF TGTGCCAGCAGCGGGACAGCTAGCACAGATACGCAGTATTTT
NA NA TRBJ2-5 TRBV6-5 CASSLGVQETQYF TGTGCCAGCAGTCTCGGGGTCCAAGAGACCCAGTACTTC
NA NA TRBJ1-1 TRBV27 CASSSSIGEDTEAFF TGTGCCAGCAGTTCCTCCATAGGGGAGGACACTGAAGCTTTCTTT
once TRBD1 TRBJ2-2 TRBV5-1 CASSGGTGRNGELFF TGCGCCAGCAGCGGAGGGACAGGTCGAAACGGGGAGCTGTTTTTT
NA NA TRBJ1-6 TRBV27 CASTSILGGFYNSPLHF TGTGCCAGCACCTCCATCCTAGGGGGTTTTTATAATTCACCCCTCCACTTT
once TRBD1 TRBJ2-3 TRBV27 CASSILGQAYQDTQYF TGTGCCAGCAGTATCTTGGGACAGGCTTATCAGGATACGCAGTATTTT
NA NA TRBJ2-2 TRBV7-3 CASSLVDYTIGELFF TGTGCCAGCAGCTTAGTGGACTACACAATAGGGGAGCTGTTTTTT
NA TRBD1 TRBJ2-7 TRBV5-1 CASSLAPAGQGSWYEQYF TGCGCCAGCAGCTTGGCCCCGGCCGGACAGGGAAGTTGGTACGAGCAGTACTTC
NA NA TRBJ1-1 TRBV5-1 CASSLSTVDTEAFF TGCGCCAGCAGCTTGAGTACGGTTGACACTGAAGCTTTCTTT
few TRBD1 TRBJ2-2 TRBV7-9 CASSGWDRATGELFF TGTGCCAGCAGCGGATGGGACAGGGCCACCGGGGAGCTGTTTTTT
NA NA TRBJ2-3 TRBV5-1 CASSLVVRFTDTQYF TGCGCCAGCAGCTTGGTGGTCAGATTCACAGATACGCAGTATTTT
NA TRBD1 TRBJ1-5 TRBV6-5 CASSLGQGVVQPQHF TGTGCCAGCAGTCTGGGACAGGGGGTGGTTCAGCCCCAGCATTTT
NA TRBD1 TRBJ1-4 TRBV5-1 CASSLQGHGEKLFF TGCGCCAGCAGCTTACAGGGGCATGGCGAAAAACTGTTTTTT
NA TRBD1 TRBJ2-1 TRBV6-6 CASSPPGTGILEQFF TGTGCCAGCAGTCCCCCCGGGACAGGGATCCTTGAGCAGTTCTTC
NA NA TRBJ1-1 TRBV7-9 CASSPITFMNTEAFF TGTGCCAGCAGCCCCATAACTTTCATGAACACTGAAGCTTTCTTT
NA TRBD1 TRBJ1-2 TRBV27 CVSSKTGTGFNYGYTF TGTGTCAGCAGTAAAACCGGGACAGGGTTTAACTATGGCTACACCTTC
NA NA TRBJ2-6 TRBV6-1 CASRESSGANVLTF TGTGCCAGCAGAGAGAGCTCTGGGGCCAACGTCCTGACTTTC
NA NA TRBJ1-5 TRBV4-1 CASSQDPSGGSNQPQHF TGCGCCAGCAGCCAAGATCCCTCAGGAGGGAGCAATCAGCCCCAGCATTTT
once NA TRBJ1-4 TRBV27 CASSLFSVLRGATNEKLFF TGTGCCAGCAGTTTATTTTCGGTTTTACGAGGTGCAACTAATGAAAAACTGTTTTTT
NA NA TRBJ2-2 TRBV2 CASSELVGELFF TGTGCCAGCAGTGAACTCGTTGGGGAGCTGTTTTTT
NA TRBD1 TRBJ1-5 TRBV15 CATSRDRNQPQHF TGTGCCACCAGCAGGGACAGGAATCAGCCCCAGCATTTT
NA TRBD1 TRBJ2-7 TRBV5-1 CASSSDRVEPEQYF TGCGCCAGCAGCTCGGACAGGGTTGAACCCGAGCAGTACTTC
NA NA TRBJ2-7 TRBV5-6 CASSLERGSYEQYF TGTGCCAGCAGCTTGGAACGGGGTTCCTACGAGCAGTACTTC
NA TRBD2 TRBJ2-7 TRBV5-1 CASSFQAGGRPYEQYF TGCGCCAGTTCCTTCCAAGCGGGGGGCCGGCCCTACGAGCAGTACTTC
NA NA TRBJ1-4 TRBV19 CASSMATRREKLFF TGTGCCAGTAGTATGGCCACTAGGAGGGAAAAACTGTTTTTT
NA TRBD1 TRBJ1-2 TRBV5-5 CASSLGPGTAAYGYTF TGTGCCAGCAGCTTGGGTCCTGGGACAGCGGCCTATGGCTACACCTTC
NA TRBD2 TRBJ2-1 TRBV30 CAWRFGLAEGYNEQFF TGTGCCTGGAGGTTCGGACTAGCGGAAGGCTACAATGAGCAGTTCTTC
NA TRBD2 TRBJ2-5 TRBV28 CASSLYPSGVRRETQYF TGTGCCAGCAGTTTATACCCTAGCGGAGTTAGGCGAGAGACCCAGTACTTC
NA NA TRBJ2-7 TRBV10-2 CASRDDRRGSYEQYF TGCGCCAGCAGAGACGACAGGCGCGGCTCCTACGAGCAGTACTTC
NA NA TRBJ1-5 TRBV2 CASGGGQFQPQHF TGTGCCAGCGGCGGGGGCCAATTTCAGCCCCAGCATTTT
NA TRBD2 TRBJ2-1 TRBV28 CASWSSLAEDNEQFF TGTGCCAGCTGGTCCTCACTAGCGGAGGACAATGAGCAGTTCTTC
NA TRBD1 TRBJ2-2 TRBV10-2 CASRDQGDGELFF TGCGCCAGCAGGGACCAGGGGGACGGGGAGCTGTTTTTT
NA TRBD1 TRBJ1-5 TRBV6-1 CASSVQGVGQPQHF TGTGCCAGCAGTGTACAGGGGGTTGGTCAGCCCCAGCATTTT
NA NA TRBJ1-5 TRBV25-1 CASSVKPPGRSNQPQHF TGTGCCAGCAGTGTAAAACCCCCGGGGAGAAGCAATCAGCCCCAGCATTTT
NA NA TRBJ2-3 TRBV18 CASSLGLTPVDTQYF TGTGCCAGCTCACTGGGACTCACCCCGGTAGATACGCAGTATTTT
NA TRBD2 TRBJ2-1 TRBV9 CASSVGASGGHNEQFF TGTGCCAGCAGCGTAGGGGCTAGCGGGGGACACAATGAGCAGTTCTTC
NA TRBD1 TRBJ1-1 TRBV7-2 CASSSGTGGTEAFF TGTGCCAGCAGCTCCGGGACAGGTGGTACTGAAGCTTTCTTT
NA NA TRBJ1-2 TRBV7-2 CASSFRGGGLYGYTF TGTGCCAGCAGCTTTCGTGGGGGGGGCCTCTATGGCTACACCTTC
NA NA TRBJ2-2 TRBV11-3 CASTAPRFAGELFF TGTGCCAGCACCGCCCCCAGGTTCGCCGGGGAGCTGTTTTTT
NA TRBD2 TRBJ2-5 TRBV7-9 CASSPGRAGGGSGETQYF TGTGCCAGCAGCCCCGGACGGGCTGGCGGGGGGAGTGGAGAGACCCAGTACTTC
NA TRBD1 TRBJ2-1 TRBV5-6 CASSFRPGGYEQFF TGTGCCAGCAGCTTCCGCCCAGGGGGCTATGAGCAGTTCTTC
NA NA TRBJ2-7 TRBV27 CASSPPGGFHEQYF TGTGCCAGCAGTCCGCCAGGAGGGTTCCACGAGCAGTACTTC
NA TRBD1 TRBJ1-6 TRBV4-2 CASAGTVNSPLHF TGTGCCAGCGCGGGGACAGTTAATTCACCTCTCCACTTT
once NA TRBJ1-2 TRBV28 CASSFPNYGYTF TGTGCCAGCAGCTTCCCTAACTATGGCTACACCTTC
once NA TRBJ2-5 TRBV19 CASNTRLQETQYF TGTGCCAGTAATACTAGGTTACAAGAGACCCAGTACTTC